This T cell receptor beta chain was recovered during a study of cytomegalovirus exposure and HLA in healthy donors. Notes on the study in general: By a later analysis, the bulk of CMV-associated TCR beta chains appeared HLA-restricted. Later work showed greater clonal expansion in HLA-associated TCR beta chains than in equally common others.

Participants comprised healthy donors of bone marrow. Researchers ran the PCR with 60 Vbeta and 13 Jbeta primers. The repertoire was sequenced with immunoSEQ multiplex PCR; TCRdb's copy has only in-frame clones and lacks some. This table holds some 140,000 clones, around 80% found once. The CDR3 spans 15 residues. CDR1 and CDR2 from the germline V gene are LNHNV and YYDKDF (reference sequence). V was cut by 3 bases and J by 1 base, with 13 bases left in between. About this clone itself: As yet, its antigen is unknown.

This TCR was recovered from a man younger than 40 in good health and CMV-seronegative. The chain uses TRBV15 and TRBJ2-7; the D gene is possibly TRBD2 (6 bases). The material sequenced was PBMCs. The CDR3 here is CATSRAGSGSYEQYF. DNA of the CDR3: TGTGCCACCAGCAGGGCGGGAAGCGGTTCCTACGAGCAGTACTTC.